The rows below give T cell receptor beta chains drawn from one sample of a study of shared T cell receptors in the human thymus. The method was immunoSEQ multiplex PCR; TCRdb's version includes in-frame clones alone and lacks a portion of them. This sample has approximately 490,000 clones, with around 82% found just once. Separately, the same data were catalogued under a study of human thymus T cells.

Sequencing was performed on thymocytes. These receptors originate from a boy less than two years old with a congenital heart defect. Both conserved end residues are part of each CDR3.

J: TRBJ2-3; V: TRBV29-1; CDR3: CSVGTSTDTQYF
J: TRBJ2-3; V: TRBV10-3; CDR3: CAIMPGGLTDTQYF
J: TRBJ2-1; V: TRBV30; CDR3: CAWIPDRSNNEQFF
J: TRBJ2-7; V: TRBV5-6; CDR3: CASSLDGRAPLEQYF
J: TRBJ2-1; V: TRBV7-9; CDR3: CASSLARTSGSNEQFF
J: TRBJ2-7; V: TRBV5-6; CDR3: CASSQKGTTYEQYF
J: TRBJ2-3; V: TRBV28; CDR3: CASSFLGLAGSTQYF
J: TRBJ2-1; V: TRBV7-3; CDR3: CASSLLPGGSAYNEQFF
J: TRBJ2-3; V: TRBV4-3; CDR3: CASSQGPYGGLNTQYF
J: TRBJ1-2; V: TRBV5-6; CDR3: CASSLVWQGQGYGYTF
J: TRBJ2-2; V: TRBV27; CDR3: CASSLSRQTGTGELFF
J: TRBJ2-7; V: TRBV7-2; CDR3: CASSLAWAGGVYEQYF
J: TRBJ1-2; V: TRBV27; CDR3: CASSSDRWAGYTF
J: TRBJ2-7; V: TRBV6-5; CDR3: CASSYDTSRGYEQYF
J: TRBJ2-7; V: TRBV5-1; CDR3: CASSLVAGGEYEQYF
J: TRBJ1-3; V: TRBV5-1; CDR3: CASSLGDRVGGNTIYF
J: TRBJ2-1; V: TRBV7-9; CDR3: CASSFLLRSYNEQFF
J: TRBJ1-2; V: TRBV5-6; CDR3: CASSLRWDRGRLGYGYTF
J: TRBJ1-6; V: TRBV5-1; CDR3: CASSLGTAPNSPLHF